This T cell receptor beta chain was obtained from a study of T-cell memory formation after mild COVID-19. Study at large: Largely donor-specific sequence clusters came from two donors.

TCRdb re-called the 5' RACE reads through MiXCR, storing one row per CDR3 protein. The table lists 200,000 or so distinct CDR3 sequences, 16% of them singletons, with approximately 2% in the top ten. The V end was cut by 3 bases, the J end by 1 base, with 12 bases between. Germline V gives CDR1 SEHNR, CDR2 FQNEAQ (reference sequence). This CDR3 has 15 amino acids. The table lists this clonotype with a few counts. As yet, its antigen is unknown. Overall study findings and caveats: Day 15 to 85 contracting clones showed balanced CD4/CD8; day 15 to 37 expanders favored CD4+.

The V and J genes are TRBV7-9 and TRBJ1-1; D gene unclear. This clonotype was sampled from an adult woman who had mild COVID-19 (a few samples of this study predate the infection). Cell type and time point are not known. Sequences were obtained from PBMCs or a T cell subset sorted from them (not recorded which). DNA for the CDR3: TGTGCCAGCAGCTTGGGGTTACCTGGGAACACTGAAGCTTTCTTT. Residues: CASSLGLPGNTEAFF.